This T cell receptor (beta chain) appears in the sequencing data of a study of beta chain features in type 1 diabetes. On the study more broadly: Cell yields, gender and age were comparable in patients and healthy donors.

The germline V gene has CDR1 MNHNY and CDR2 SVGAGI (reference sequence). This CDR3 contains 12 residues. V lost 5 bases to trimming and J lost 4 bases, with 8 bases between them. This clone was observed at least ten times. Expressed TCRB transcripts were sequenced because the entire RNA isolate underwent reverse transcription. The assay was immunoSEQ multiplex PCR, and TCRdb's table has in-frame clones only and misses some. The table has some 300,000 clones, roughly 8% seen once. This TCR came from a woman aged 18-29 years in good health. Sequenced material: central memory CD4+ T cells from blood. This chain uses TRBV6-6 with TRBJ1-2; no definite D call. The CDR3 loop is CASSLGSYGYTF. The CDR3 coding sequence is TGTGCCAGCAGTCTGGGGAGCTATGGCTACACCTTC.